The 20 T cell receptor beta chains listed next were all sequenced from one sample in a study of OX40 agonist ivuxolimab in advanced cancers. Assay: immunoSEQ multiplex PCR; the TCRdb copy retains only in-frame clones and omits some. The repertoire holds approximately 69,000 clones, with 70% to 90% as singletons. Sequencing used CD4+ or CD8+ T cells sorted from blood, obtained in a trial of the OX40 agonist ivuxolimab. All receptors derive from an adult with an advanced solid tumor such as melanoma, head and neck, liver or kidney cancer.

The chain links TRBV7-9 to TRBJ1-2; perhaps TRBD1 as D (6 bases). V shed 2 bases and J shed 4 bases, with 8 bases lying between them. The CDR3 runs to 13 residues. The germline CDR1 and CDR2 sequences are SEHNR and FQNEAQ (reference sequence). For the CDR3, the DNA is TGTGCCAGCAGCTTAAGCAGGGGCTATGGCTACACCTTC. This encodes CASSLSRGYGYTF.

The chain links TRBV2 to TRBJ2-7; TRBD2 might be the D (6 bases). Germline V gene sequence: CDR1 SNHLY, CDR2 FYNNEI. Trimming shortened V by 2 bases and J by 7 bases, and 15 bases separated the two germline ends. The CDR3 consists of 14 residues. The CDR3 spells CASSETASGGEQYF. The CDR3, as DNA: TGTGCCAGCAGTGAAACCGCGAGTGGAGGGGAGCAGTACTTC.

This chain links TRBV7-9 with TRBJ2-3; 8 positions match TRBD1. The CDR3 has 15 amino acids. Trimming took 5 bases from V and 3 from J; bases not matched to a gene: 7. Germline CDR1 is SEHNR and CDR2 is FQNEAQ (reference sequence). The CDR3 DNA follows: TGTGCCAGCAGCACCCGACAGGGGTGGACAGATACGCAGTATTTT. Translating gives CASSTRQGWTDTQYF.

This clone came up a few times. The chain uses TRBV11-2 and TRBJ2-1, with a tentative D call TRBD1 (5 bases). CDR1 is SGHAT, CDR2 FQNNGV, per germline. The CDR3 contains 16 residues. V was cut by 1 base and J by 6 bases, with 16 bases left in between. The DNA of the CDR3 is TGTGCCAGCAGCTTAGTGGCAGGGTTGCTACGCAATGAGCAGTTCTTC. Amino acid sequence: CASSLVAGLLRNEQFF.

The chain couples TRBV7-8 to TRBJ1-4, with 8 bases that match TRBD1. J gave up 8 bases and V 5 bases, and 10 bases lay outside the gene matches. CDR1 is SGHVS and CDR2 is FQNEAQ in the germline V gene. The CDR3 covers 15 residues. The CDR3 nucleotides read TGTGCCAGCAGCCTAAGGGACAGGCAAACGGAAAAACTGTTTTTT. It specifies CASSLRDRQTEKLFF.

The CDR3 DNA is TGTGCCAGCAGTTACGGAGGGATGACTAATGAAAAACTGTTTTTT. It yields the protein CASSYGGMTNEKLFF. This chain joins TRBV6-5 and TRBJ1-4; unclear D gene. Germline values: CDR1 MNHEY, CDR2 SVGAGI. CDR3 length equals 15 residues. V lost 2 bases and J 2 bases, leaving 9 bases between the germline ends.

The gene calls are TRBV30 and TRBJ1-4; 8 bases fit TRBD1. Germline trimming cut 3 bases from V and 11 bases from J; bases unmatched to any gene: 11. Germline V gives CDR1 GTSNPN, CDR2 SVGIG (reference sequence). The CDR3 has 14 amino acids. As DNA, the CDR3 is TGTGCCTGGAGAGGACAGGGAGGTGTAGGGAAACTGTTTTTT. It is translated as CAWRGQGGVGKLFF.

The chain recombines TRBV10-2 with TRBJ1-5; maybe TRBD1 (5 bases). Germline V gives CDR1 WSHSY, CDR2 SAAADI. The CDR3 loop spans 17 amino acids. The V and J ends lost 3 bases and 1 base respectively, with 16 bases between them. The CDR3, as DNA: TGCGCCAGCAGTGACGCAGGGCGGGGTGGGAGCAATCAGCCCCAGCATTTT. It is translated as CASSDAGRGGSNQPQHF.

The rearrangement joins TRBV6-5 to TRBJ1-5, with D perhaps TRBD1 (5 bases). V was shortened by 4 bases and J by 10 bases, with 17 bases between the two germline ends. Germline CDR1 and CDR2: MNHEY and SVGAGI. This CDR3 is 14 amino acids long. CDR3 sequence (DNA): TGTGCCAGCAGTTCTGGACGTTCCAGGGTCCCCCAGCATTTT. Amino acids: CASSSGRSRVPQHF.

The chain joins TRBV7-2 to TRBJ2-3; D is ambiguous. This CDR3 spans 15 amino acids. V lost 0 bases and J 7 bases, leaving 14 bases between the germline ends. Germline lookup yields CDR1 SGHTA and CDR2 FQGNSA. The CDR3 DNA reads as TGTGCCAGCAGCTTAGCGTCCGGGTCGCAGAATACGCAGTATTTT. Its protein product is CASSLASGSQNTQYF.

The chain's CDR3 is CASSALITEAFF. In nucleotides, the CDR3 is TGTGCCAGCAGCGCTTTAATAACTGAAGCTTTCTTT. The gene calls are TRBV7-2 and TRBJ1-1; D is ambiguous. Germline CDR1 reads SGHTA; CDR2 reads FQGNSA. This CDR3 region has 12 residues. Trimming pared 5 bases from V and 5 bases from J, leaving 9 bases between.

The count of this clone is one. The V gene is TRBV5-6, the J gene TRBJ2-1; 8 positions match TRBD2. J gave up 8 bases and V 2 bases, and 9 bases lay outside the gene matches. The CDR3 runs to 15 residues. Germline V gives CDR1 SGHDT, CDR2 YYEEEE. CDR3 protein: CASSFQGLVGYEQFF. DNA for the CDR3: TGTGCCAGCAGCTTTCAGGGACTAGTCGGCTATGAGCAGTTCTTC.

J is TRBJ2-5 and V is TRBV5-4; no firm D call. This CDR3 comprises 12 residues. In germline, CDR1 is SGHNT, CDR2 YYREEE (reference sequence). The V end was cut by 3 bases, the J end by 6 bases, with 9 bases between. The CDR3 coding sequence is TGTGCCAGCAGCTCGCCCCCCCAGACCCAGTACTTC. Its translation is CASSSPPQTQYF.

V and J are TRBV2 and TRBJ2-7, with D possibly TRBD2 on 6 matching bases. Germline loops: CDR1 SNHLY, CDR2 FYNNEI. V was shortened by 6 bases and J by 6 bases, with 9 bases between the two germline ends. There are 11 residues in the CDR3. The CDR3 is CASRGRGEQYF. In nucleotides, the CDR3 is TGTGCCAGCAGGGGGCGGGGCGAGCAGTACTTC.

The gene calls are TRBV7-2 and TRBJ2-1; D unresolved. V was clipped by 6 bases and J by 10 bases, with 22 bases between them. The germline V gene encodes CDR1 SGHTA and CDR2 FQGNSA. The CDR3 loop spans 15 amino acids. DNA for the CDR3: TGTGCCAGCAGTCCCAGCCCACTTAACGGTATGGAGCAGTTCTTC. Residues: CASSPSPLNGMEQFF.

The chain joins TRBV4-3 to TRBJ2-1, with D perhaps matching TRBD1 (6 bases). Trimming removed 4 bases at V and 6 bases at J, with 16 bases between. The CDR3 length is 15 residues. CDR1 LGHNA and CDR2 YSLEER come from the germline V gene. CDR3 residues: CASSPYRERGNEQFF. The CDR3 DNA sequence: TGCGCCAGCAGCCCCTACAGGGAACGAGGCAATGAGCAGTTCTTC.

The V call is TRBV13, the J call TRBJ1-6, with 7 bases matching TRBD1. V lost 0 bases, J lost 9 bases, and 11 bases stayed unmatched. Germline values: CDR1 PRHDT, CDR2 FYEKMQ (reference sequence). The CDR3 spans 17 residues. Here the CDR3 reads CASSLGRLKGASSPLHF. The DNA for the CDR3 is TGTGCCAGCAGCTTAGGCCGGCTTAAGGGGGCTAGTTCACCCCTCCACTTT.

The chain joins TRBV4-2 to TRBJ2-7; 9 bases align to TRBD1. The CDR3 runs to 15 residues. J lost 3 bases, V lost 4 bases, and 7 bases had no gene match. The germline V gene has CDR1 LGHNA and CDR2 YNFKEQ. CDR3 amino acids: CASSPMTGGDYEQYF. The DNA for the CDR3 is TGTGCCAGCAGCCCGATGACAGGGGGGGACTACGAGCAGTACTTC.

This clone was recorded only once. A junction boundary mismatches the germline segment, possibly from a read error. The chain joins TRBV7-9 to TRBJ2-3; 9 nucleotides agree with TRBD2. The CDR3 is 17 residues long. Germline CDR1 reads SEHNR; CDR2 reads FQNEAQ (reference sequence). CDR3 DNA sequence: TGTGCCAGCAGCTCGTACCAGAATAGCGGGAGCGGGCAGATACGGGATTTT. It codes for CASSSYQNSGSGQIRDF.

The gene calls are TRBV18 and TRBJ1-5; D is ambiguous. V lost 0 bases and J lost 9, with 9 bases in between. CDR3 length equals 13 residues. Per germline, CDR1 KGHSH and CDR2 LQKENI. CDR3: CASSPPVLGPQHF. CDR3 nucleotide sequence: TGTGCCAGCTCACCACCGGTTTTGGGGCCCCAGCATTTT.